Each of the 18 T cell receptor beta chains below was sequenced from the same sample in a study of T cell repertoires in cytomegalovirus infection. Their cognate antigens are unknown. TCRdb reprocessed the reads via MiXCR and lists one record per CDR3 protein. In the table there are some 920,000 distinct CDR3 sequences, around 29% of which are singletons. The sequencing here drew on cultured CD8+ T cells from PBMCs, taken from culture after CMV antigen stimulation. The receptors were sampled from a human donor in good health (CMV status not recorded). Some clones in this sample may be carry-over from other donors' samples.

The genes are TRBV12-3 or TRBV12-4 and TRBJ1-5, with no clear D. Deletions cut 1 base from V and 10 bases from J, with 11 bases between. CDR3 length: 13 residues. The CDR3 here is CASSLGGSIPQHF. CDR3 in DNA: TGTGCCAGCAGTTTAGGAGGGAGCATACCCCAGCATTTT.

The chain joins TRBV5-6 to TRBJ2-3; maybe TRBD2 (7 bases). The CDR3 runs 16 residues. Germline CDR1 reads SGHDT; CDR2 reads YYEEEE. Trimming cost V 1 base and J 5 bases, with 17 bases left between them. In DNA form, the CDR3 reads TGTGCCAGCAGCTTGATGTTTGCGGGGGCCAAAGATACGCAGTATTTT. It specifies CASSLMFAGAKDTQYF.

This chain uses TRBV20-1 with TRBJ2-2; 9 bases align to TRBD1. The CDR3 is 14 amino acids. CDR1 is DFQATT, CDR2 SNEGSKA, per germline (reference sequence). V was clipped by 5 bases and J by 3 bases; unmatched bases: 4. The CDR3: CSARTGEDTGELFF. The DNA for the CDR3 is TGCAGTGCTCGGACAGGGGAGGACACCGGGGAGCTGTTTTTT.

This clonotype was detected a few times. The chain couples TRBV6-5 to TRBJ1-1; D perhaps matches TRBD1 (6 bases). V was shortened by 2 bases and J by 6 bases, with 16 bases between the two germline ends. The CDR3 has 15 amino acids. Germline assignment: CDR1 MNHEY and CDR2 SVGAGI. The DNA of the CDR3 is TGTGCCAGCAGTTACACAGGGCGGGTAATCGCTGAAGCTTTCTTT. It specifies CASSYTGRVIAEAFF.

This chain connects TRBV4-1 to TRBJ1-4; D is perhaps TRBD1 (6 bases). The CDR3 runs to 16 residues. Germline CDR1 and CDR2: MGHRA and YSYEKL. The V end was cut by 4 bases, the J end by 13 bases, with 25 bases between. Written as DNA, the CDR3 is TGCGCCAGCAGCCCCAAGCGACAGGTTCTTGCCGGAGGACTGTTTTTT. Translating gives CASSPKRQVLAGGLFF.

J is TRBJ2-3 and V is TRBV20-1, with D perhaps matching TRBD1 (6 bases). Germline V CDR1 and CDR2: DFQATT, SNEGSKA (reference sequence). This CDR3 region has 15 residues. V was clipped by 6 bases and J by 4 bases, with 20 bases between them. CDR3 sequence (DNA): TGCAGTGCCAGATTCTTTGGGGGCCAGGCAGATACGCAGTATTTT. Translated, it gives CSARFFGGQADTQYF.

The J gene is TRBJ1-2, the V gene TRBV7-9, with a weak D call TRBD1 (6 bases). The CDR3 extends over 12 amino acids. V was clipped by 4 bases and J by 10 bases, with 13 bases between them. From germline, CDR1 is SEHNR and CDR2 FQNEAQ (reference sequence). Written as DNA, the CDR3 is TGTGCCAGCAGCTCAAGGGGGGAACACTACACCTTC. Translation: CASSSRGEHYTF.

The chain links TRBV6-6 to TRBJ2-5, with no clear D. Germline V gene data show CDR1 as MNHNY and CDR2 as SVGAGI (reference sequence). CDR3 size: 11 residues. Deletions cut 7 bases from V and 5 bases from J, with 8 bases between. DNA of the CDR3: TGTGCCAGCACTAACTCTGAGACCCAGTACTTC. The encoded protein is CASTNSETQYF.

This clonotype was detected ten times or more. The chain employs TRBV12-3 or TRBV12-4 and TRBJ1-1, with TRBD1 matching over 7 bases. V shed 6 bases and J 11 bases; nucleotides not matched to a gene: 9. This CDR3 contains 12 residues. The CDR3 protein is CASRETGRRAFF. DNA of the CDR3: TGTGCCAGCAGGGAGACAGGGAGAAGGGCTTTCTTT.

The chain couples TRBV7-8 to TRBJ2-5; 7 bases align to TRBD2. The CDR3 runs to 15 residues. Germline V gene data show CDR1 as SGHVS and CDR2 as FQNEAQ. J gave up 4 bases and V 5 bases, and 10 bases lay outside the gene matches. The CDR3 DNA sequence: TGTGCCAGCAGCGGCAGGGACTATCGTGGAGAGACCCAGTACTTC. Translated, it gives CASSGRDYRGETQYF.

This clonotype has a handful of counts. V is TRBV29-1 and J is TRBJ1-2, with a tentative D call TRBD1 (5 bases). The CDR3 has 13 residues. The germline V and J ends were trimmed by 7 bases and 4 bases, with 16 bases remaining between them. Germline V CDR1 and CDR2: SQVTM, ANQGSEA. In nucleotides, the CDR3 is TGCAGCGCGGACACCCAAGGTGGCTATGGCTACACCTTC. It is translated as CSADTQGGYGYTF.

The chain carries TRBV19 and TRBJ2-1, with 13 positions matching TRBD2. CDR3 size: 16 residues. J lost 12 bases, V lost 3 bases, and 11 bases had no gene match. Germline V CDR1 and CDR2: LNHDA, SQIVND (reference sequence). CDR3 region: CASSIFTSGGATGQFF. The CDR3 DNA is TGTGCCAGTAGTATTTTTACTAGCGGGGGGGCCACTGGGCAGTTCTTC. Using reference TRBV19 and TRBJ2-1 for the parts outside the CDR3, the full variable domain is DGGITQSPKYLFRKEGQNVTLSCEQNLNHDAMYWYRQDPGQGLRLIYYSQIVNDFQKGDIAEGYSVSREKKESFPLTVTSAQKNPTAFYLCASSIFTSGGATGQFFGPGTRLTVL.

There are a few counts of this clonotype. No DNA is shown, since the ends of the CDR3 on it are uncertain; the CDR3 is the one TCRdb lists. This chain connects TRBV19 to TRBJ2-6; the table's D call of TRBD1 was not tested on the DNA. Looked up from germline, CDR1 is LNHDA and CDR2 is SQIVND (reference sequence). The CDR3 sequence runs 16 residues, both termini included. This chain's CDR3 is CASTTTGTFGANVLTF.

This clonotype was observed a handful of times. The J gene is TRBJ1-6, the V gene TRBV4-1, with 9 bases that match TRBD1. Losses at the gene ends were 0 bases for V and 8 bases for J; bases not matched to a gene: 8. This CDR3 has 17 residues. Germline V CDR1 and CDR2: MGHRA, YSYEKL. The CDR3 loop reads CASSQETGTGYYSPLHF. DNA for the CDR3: TGCGCCAGCAGCCAAGAGACCGGGACAGGGTACTATTCACCCCTCCACTTT.

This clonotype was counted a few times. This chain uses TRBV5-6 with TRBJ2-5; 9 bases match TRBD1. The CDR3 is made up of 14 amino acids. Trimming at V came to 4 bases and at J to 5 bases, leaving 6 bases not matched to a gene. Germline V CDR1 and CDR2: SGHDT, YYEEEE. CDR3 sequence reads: CASSRGQGVETQYF. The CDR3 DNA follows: TGTGCCAGCAGCCGGGGACAGGGTGTTGAGACCCAGTACTTC. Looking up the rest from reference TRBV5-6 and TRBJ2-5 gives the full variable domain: DAGVTQSPTHLIKTRGQQVTLRCSPKSGHDTVSWYQQALGQGPQFIFQYYEEEERQRGNFPDRFSGHQFPNYSSELNVNALLLGDSALYLCASSRGQGVETQYFGPGTRLLVL.

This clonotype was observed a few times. DNA for the CDR3: TGTGCCAGCAGTAAACAGGGGGGCCCATACAATGAGCAGTTCTTC. It yields the protein CASSKQGGPYNEQFF. The chain couples TRBV6-2 or TRBV6-3 to TRBJ2-1; TRBD1 aligns across 8 bases. Germline V gene data show CDR1 as MNHEY and CDR2 as SVGEGT. V lost 5 bases to trimming and J lost 4 bases; unmatched junction nucleotides: 7. This CDR3 has 15 residues.

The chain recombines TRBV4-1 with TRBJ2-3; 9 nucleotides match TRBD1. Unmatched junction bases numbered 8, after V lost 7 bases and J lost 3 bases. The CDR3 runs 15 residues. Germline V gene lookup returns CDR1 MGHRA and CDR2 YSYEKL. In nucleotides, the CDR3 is TGCGCCAGCAAGATACAGGGGGCCCTTACAGATACGCAGTATTTT. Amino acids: CASKIQGALTDTQYF.

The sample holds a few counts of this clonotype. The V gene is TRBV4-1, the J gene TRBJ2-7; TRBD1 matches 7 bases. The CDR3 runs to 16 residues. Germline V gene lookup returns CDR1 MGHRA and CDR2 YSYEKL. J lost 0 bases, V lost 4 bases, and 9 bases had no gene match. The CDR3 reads CASSRDSLESSYEQYF. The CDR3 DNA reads TGCGCCAGCAGCCGGGACAGCCTTGAGAGCTCCTACGAGCAGTACTTC.